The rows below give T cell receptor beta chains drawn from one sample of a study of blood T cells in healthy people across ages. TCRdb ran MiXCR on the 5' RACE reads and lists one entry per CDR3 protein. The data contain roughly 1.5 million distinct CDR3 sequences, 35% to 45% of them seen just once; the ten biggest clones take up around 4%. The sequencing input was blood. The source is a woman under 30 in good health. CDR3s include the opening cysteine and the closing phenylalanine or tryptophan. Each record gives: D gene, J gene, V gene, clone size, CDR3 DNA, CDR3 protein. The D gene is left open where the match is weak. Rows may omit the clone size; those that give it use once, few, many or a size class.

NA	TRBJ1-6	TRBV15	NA	TGTGCCACCAGCAGAGATTTGTCGAGCTCCTATAATTCACCCCTCCACTTT	CATSRDLSSSYNSPLHF
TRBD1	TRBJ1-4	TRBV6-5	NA	TGTGCCAGCAGTTACTCCGGTGGACAGGTCTTCCATGCAACTAATGAAAAACTGTTTTTT	CASSYSGGQVFHATNEKLFF
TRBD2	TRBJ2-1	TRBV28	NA	TGTGCCAGCAGAACTAGCGGGATTCCCTGGCAGTTCTTC	CASRTSGIPWQFF
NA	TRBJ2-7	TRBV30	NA	TGTGCCTGGAGGGTCGGACTGGCCCGCGGGATTTACGAGCAGTACTTC	CAWRVGLARGIYEQYF
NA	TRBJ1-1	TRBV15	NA	TGTGCCACCAGCAGGGACCGGGACGATGAAGCTTTCTTT	CATSRDRDDEAFF
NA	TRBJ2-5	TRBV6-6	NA	TGTGCCAGCAGTTTCGGAGGGGGGGCTAGAGAGACCCAGTACTTC	CASSFGGGARETQYF
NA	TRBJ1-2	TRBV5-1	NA	TGCGCCAGCAGGTCCGGGACGGCTAACTATGGCTACACCTTC	CASRSGTANYGYTF
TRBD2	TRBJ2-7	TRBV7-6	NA	TGTGCCAGCAGCTTAGGTCCTAGCGGGGCTTCCTACGAGCAGTACTTC	CASSLGPSGASYEQYF
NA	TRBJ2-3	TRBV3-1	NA	TGTGCCAGCAGCCAAGTAAGGTCCGACGAGTTGGATACGCAGTATTTT	CASSQVRSDELDTQYF
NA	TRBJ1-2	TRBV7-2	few	TGTGCCAGCAGCTTGGCGGCAACCTACGCCCACAACACCTTC	CASSLAATYAHNTF
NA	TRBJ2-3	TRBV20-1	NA	TGCAGTGCCCCACCGGACGCCGCTGGCACAGATACGCAGTATTTT	CSAPPDAAGTDTQYF
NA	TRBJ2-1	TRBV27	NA	TGTGCCAGCAGTATAAGGGGGGACTCCTACAATGAGCAGTTCTTC	CASSIRGDSYNEQFF
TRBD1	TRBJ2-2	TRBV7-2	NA	TGTGCCAGCAGCTTAGTTACAACAGGGGGCCGCACCGGGGAGCTGTTTTTT	CASSLVTTGGRTGELFF
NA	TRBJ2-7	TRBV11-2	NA	TGTGCCAGCAGCTTCGCGTCTCCCGCCTACGAGCAGTACTTC	CASSFASPAYEQYF
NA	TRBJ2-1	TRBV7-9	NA	TGTGCCAGCAGCCCGAGCAGGGGAAGGGGCAATGAGCAGTTCTTC	CASSPSRGRGNEQFF
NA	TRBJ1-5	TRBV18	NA	TGTGCCAGCTCACCCCAAAAGGACAATCAGCCCCAGCATTTT	CASSPQKDNQPQHF
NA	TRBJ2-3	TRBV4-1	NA	TGCGCCAGCAGCCAGATCCTAGTCAATACGCAGTATTTT	CASSQILVNTQYF
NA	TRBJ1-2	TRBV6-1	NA	TGTGCCGGAAGGGAATCATCTAACTATGGCTACACCTTC	CAGRESSNYGYTF
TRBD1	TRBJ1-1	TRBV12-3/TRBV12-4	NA	TGTGCCACTAACAGGGGGATGAACACTGAAGCTTTCTTT	CATNRGMNTEAFF
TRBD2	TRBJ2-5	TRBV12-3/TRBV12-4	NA	TGTGCCAGCAGTTCCGAACTAGCGGGAAACCTCCAAGAGACCCAGTACTTC	CASSSELAGNLQETQYF
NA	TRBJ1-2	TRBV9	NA	TGTGCCAGCAGCGTAGACCCCCAGGAGACAAGATATGGCTACACCTTC	CASSVDPQETRYGYTF
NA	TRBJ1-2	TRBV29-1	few	TGCAGCGTTGGACCCTCCGACTATGGCTACACCTTC	CSVGPSDYGYTF
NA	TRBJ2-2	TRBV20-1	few	TGCAGTGCTAGGACAGGCACCGGGGAGCTGTTTTTT	CSARTGTGELFF
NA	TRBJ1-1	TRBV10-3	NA	TGTGCCATCAGTGCAGGGACTGGGGCGGTTAACACTGAAGCTTTCTTT	CAISAGTGAVNTEAFF
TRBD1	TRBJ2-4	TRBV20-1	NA	TGCAGTGCTATTAGACAGGGGATTGCCAAAAACATTCAGTACTTC	CSAIRQGIAKNIQYF
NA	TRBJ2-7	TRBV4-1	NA	TGCGCCAGCAGCTCCTGGGAAGGGTTGTACGAGCAGTACTTC	CASSSWEGLYEQYF
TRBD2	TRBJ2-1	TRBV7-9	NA	TGTGCCAGCAGCTTAGGAGCTAGCGGGTTGTACAATGAGCAGTTCTTC	CASSLGASGLYNEQFF
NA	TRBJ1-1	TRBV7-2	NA	TGTGCCAGCAGCTTAGGGGCAGGGTATGCCACTGAAGCTTTCTTT	CASSLGAGYATEAFF